This T cell receptor (beta chain) stems from a study of cytomegalovirus exposure and HLA in healthy donors. Points from the study as a whole: When the data were analyzed later, several of the most significant clusters appeared to be linked to common viral pathogens. TCR beta sequences reportedly predicted the HLA-A and HLA-B alleles of most subjects accurately.

The germline CDR1 and CDR2 sequences are SGHTS and YDEGEE. The V and J ends lost 3 bases and 3 bases, in that order; junction bases with no gene match: 3. The CDR3 contains 16 residues. This clone was observed once. The antigen is undetermined. The PCR made use of 60 Vbeta and 13 Jbeta primers. The data were produced by immunoSEQ multiplex PCR, yet TCRdb's version contains in-frame clones alone and is incomplete. The data contain 120,000 to 150,000 clones, roughly 80% of them seen just once; the ten biggest clones take up roughly 2.8%. The sequenced material came from PBMCs. The chain is built from TRBV5-8 and TRBJ2-3, with 14 bases aligning to TRBD2. This receptor was identified in a woman in her 30s in good health and CMV-seronegative. CDR3 coding DNA: TGTGCCAGCAGCTGGGGACTAGCGGGAGTAACAGATACGCAGTATTTT. Its translation: CASSWGLAGVTDTQYF. The variable domain in full, with the rest retrieved from reference TRBV5-8 and TRBJ2-3, is EAGVTQSPTHLIKTRGQQATLRCSPISGHTSVYWYQQALGLGLQFLLWYDEGEERNRGNFPPRFSGRQFPNYSSELNVNALELEDSALYLCASSWGLAGVTDTQYFGPGTRLTVL.